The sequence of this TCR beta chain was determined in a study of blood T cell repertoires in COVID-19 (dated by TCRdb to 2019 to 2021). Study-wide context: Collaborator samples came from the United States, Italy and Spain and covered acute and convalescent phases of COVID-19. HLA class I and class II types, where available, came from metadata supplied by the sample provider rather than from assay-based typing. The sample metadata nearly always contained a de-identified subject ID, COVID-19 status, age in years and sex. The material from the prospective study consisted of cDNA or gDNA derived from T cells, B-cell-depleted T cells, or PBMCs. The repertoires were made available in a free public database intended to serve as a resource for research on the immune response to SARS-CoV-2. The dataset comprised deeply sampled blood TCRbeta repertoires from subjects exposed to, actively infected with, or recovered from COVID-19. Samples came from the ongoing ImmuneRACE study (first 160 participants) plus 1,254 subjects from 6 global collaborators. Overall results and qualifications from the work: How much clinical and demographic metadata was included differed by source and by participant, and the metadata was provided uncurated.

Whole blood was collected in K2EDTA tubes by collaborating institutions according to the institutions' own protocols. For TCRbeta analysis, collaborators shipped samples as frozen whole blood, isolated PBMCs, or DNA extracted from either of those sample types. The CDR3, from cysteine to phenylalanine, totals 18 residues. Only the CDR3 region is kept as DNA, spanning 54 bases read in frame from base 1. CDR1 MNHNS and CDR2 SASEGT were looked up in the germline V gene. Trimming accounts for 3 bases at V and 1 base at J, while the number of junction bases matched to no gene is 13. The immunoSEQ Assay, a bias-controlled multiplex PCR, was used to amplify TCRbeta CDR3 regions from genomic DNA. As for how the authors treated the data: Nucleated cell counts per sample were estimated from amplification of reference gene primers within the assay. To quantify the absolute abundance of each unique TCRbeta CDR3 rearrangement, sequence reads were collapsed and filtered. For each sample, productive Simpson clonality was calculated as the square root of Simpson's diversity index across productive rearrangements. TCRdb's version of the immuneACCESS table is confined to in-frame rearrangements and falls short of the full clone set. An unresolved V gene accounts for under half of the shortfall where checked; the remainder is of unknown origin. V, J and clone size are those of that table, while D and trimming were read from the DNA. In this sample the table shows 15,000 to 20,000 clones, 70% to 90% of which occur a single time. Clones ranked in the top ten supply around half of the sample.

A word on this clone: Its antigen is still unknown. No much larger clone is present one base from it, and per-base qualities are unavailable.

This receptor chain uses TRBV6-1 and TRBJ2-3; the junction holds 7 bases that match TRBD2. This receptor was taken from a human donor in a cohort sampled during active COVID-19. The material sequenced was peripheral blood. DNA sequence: TGTGCCAGCAGTGAGTTCCCCCTGGGGGGGACCCGCACAGATACGCAGTATTTT. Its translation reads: CASSEFPLGGTRTDTQYF.